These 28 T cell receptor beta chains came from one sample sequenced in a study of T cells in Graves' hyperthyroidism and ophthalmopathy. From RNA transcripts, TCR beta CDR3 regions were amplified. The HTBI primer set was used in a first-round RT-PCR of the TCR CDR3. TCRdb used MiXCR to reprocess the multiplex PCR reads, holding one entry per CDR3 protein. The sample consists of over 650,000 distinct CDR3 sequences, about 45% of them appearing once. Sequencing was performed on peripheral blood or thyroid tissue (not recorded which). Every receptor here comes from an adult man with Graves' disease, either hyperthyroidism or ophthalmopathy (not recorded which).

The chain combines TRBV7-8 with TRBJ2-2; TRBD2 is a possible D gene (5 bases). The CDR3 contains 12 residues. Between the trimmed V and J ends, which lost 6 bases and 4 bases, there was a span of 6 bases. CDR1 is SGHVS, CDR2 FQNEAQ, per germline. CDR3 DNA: TGTGCCAGCAGACTAGGCACCGGGGAGCTGTTTTTT. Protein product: CASRLGTGELFF.

This CDR3 reads CASTLSGAHEKLFF. CDR3 nucleotide sequence: TGTGCCAGCACTTTGAGCGGGGCGCATGAAAAACTGTTTTTT. V usage is TRBV12-3 or TRBV12-4 and J usage is TRBJ1-4; D is perhaps TRBD1 (5 bases). The V and J ends lost 7 bases and 6 bases respectively, with 15 bases between them. The CDR3 is made up of 14 amino acids.

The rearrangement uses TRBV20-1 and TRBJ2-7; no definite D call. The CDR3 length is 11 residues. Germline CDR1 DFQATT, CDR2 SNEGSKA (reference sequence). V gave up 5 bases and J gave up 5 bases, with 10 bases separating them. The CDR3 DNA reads TGCAGTGCTGTCCGGAGAGACGAGCAGTACTTC. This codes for CSAVRRDEQYF.

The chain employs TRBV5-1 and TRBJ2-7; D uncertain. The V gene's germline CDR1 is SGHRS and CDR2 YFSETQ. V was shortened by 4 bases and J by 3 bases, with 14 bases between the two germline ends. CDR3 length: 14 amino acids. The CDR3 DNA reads TGCGCCAGCAGCGCCGACGGGCCGAACTACGAGCAGTACTTC. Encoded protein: CASSADGPNYEQYF.

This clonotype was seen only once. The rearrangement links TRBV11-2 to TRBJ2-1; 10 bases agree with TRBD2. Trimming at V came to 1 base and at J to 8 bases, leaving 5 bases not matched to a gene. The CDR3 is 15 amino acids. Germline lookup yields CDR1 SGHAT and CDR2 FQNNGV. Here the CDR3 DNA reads TGTGCCAGCAGCTTAGTAGCGGGAGGAGGGGATGAGCAGTTCTTC. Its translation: CASSLVAGGGDEQFF.

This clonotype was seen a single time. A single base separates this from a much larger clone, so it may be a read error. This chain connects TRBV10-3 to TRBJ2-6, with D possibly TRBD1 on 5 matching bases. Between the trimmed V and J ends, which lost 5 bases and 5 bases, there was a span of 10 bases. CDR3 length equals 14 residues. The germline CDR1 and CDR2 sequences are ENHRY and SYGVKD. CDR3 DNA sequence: TGTGCCATCAGTCAACAGGTTCGGGCCAACGTCCTGACTTTC. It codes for CAISQQVRANVLTF.

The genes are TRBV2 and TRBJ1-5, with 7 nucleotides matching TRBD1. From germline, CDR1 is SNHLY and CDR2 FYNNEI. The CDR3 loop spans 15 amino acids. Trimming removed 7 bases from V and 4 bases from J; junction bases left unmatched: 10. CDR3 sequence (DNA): TGTGCCAGCACGGTACAGGGGCTGGGTAATCAGCCCCAGCATTTT. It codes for CASTVQGLGNQPQHF.

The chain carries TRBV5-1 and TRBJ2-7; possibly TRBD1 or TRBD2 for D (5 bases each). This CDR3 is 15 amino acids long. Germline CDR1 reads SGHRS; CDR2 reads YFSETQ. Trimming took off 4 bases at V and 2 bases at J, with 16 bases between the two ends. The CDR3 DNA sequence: TGCGCCAGCAGCACCAGCCAGGGAGCCGCCTACGAGCAGTACTTC. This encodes CASSTSQGAAYEQYF.

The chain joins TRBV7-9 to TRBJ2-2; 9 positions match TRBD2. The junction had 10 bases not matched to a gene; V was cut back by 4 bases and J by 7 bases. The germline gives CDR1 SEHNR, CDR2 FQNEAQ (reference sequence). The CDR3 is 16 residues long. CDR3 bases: TGTGCCAGCAGCTCATCTAGCGGGAATGTTGGCGGGGAGCTGTTTTTT. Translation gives CASSSSSGNVGGELFF.

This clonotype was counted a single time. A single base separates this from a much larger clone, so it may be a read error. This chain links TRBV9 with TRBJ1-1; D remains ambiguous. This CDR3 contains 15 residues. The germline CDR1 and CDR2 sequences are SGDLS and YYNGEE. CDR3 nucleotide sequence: TGTGCCGGCAGCGTAGAGCCAGGACCGAACACTGAAGCTTTCTTT. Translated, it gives CAGSVEPGPNTEAFF.

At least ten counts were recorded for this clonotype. CDR3 DNA sequence: TGTGCCAGCAGCTTAGGGGTCCCCACCCAGCCCCAGCATTTT. Translated: CASSLGVPTQPQHF. The chain couples TRBV7-9 to TRBJ1-5; the D is unclear. The germline V and J ends were trimmed by 1 base and 7 bases, with 11 bases remaining between them. This CDR3 spans 14 amino acids. Germline V gene lookup returns CDR1 SEHNR and CDR2 FQNEAQ (reference sequence). The complete variable domain, with remaining parts taken from reference TRBV7-9 and TRBJ1-5, reads DTGVSQNPRHKITKRGQNVTFRCDPISEHNRLYWYRQTLGQGPEFLTYFQNEAQLEKSRLLSDRFSAERPKGSFSTLEIQRTEQGDSAMYLCASSLGVPTQPQHFGDGTRLSIL.

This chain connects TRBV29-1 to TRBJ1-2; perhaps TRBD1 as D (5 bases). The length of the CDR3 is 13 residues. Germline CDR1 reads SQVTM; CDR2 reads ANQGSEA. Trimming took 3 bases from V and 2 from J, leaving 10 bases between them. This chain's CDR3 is CSVDPTVNYGYTF. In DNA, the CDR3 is TGCAGCGTTGACCCGACAGTCAACTATGGCTACACCTTC.

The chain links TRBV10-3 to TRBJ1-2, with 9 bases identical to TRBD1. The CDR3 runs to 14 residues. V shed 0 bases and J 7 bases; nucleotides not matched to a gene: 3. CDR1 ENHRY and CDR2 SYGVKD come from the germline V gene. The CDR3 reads CAISESGQGGGYTF. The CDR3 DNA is TGTGCCATCAGTGAGTCGGGACAGGGTGGTGGCTACACCTTC.

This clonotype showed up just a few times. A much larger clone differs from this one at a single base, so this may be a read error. The CDR3 is CASSSENSPLHF. The CDR3 nucleotides read TGTGCCAGCAGCTCAGAGAATTCACCCCTCCACTTT. The chain links TRBV7-9 to TRBJ1-6, with unresolved D. This CDR3 is 12 amino acids long. V gave up 4 bases and J gave up 7 bases, with 5 bases separating them. Germline V gives CDR1 SEHNR, CDR2 FQNEAQ (reference sequence).

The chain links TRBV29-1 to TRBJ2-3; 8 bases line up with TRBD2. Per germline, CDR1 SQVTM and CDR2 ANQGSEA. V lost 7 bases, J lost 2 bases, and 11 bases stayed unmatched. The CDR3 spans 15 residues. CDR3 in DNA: TGCAGCGCCACCACACTAGCGGCGAACACAGATACGCAGTATTTT. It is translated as CSATTLAANTDTQYF.

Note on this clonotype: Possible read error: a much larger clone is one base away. In nucleotides, the CDR3 is TGCAGCGTTGAGGGACTTAGGGGATTGCACCCTGAAGCTTTCTTT. It translates to CSVEGLRGLHPEAFF. The rearrangement uses TRBV29-1 and TRBJ1-1; D may be TRBD1 (5 bases). Per the germline V gene, CDR1 is SQVTM and CDR2 is ANQGSEA. V lost 3 bases and J 6 bases, leaving 20 bases between the germline ends. The CDR3 extends over 15 amino acids.

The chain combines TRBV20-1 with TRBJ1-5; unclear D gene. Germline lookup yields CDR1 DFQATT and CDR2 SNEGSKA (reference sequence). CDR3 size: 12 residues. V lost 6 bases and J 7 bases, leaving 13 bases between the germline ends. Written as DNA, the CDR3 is TGCAGTGCAGACCCGGCGGGGCAGCCCCAGCATTTT. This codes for CSADPAGQPQHF.

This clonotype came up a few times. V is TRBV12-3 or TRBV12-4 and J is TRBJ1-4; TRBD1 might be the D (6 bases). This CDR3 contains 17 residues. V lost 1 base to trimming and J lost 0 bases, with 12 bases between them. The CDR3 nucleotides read TGTGCCAGCAGTTTAGGTACAGGGCTGGCAACTAATGAAAAACTGTTTTTT. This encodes CASSLGTGLATNEKLFF.

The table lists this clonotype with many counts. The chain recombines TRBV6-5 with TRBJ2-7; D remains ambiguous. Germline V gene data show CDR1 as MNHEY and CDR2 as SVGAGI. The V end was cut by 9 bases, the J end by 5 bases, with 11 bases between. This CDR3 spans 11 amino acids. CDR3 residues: CASKFRDEQYF. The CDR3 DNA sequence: TGTGCCAGTAAGTTTCGGGACGAGCAGTACTTC.

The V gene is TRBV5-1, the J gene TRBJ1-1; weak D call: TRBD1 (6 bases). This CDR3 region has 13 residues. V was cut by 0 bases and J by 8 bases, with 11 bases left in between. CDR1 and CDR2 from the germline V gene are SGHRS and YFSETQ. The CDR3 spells CASSLVEGVEAFF. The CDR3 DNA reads TGCGCCAGCAGCTTGGTGGAGGGGGTGGAAGCTTTCTTT.

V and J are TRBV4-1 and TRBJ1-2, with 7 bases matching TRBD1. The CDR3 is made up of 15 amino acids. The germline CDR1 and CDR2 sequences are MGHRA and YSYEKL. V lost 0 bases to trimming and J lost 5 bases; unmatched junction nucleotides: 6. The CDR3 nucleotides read TGCGCCAGCAGCCAAGACGGACAGGACTTGTATGGCTACACCTTC. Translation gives CASSQDGQDLYGYTF.

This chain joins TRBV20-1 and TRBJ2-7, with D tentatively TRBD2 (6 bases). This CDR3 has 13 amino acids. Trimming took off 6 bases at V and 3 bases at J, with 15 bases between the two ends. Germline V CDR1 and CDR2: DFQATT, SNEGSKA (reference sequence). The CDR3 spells CSALRAGLYEQYF. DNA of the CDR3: TGCAGTGCCTTGAGGGCGGGACTCTACGAGCAGTACTTC.

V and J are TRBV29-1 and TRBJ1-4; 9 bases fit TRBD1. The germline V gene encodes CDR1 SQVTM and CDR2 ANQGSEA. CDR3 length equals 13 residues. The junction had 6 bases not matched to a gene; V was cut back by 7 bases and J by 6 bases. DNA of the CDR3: TGCAGCGCCGCCCGGGACAGGGATGAAAAACTGTTTTTT. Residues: CSAARDRDEKLFF.

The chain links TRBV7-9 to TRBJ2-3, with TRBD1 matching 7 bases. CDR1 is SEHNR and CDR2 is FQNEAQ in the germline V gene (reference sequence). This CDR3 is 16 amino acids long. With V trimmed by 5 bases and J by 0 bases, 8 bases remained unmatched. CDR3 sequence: CASSASTGLSTDTQYF. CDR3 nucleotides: TGTGCCAGCAGCGCCTCGACAGGGCTTAGCACAGATACGCAGTATTTT.

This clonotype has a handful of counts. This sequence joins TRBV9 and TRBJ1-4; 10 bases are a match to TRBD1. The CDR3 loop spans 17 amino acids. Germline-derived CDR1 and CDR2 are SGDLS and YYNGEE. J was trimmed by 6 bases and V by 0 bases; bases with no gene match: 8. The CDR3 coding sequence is TGTGCCAGCAGCGTAGCTCCGGCCGGGACAGGGGATGAAAAACTGTTTTTT. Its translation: CASSVAPAGTGDEKLFF.

CDR3 region: CATSSGVTEAFF. CDR3 DNA sequence: TGTGCCACCAGCAGCGGTGTGACTGAAGCTTTCTTT. The chain carries TRBV15 and TRBJ1-1; D is undetermined. The CDR3 extends over 12 amino acids. Germline CDR1 LNHNV, CDR2 YYDKDF (reference sequence). V gave up 3 bases and J gave up 5 bases, with 7 bases separating them.

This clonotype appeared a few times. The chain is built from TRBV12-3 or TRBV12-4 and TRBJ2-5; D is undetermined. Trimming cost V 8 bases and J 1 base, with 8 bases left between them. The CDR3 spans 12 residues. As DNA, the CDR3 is TGTGCCAGCGGAGTCAGCCAAGAGACCCAGTACTTC. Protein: CASGVSQETQYF.

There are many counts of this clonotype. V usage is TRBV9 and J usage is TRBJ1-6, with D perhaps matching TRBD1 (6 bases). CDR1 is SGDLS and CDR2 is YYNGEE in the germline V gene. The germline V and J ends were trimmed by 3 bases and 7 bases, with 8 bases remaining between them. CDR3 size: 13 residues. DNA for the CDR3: TGTGCCAGCAGCGGGACAGCCAATTCACCCCTCCACTTT. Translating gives CASSGTANSPLHF.